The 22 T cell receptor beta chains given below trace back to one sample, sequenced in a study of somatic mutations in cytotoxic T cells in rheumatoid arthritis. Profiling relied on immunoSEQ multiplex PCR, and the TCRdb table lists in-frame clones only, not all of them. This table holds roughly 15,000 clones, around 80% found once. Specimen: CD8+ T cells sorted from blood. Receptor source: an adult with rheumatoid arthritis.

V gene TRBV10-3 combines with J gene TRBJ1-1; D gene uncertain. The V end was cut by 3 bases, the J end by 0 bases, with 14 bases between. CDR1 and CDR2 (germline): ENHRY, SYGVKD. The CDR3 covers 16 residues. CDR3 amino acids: CAISEGLRTVNTEAFF. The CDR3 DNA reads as TGTGCCATCAGTGAAGGCTTGAGGACGGTGAACACTGAAGCTTTCTTT.

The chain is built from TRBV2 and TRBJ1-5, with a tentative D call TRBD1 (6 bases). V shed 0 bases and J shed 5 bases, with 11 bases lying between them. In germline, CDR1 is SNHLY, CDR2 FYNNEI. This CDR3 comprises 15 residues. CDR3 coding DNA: TGTGCCAGCAGTGAAGCGGAGGACAGTTATCAGCCCCAGCATTTT. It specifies CASSEAEDSYQPQHF.

The CDR3 DNA reads as TGCGCCAGCAGCTTCCGACAGGCCCCCTACGAGCAGTACTTC. Amino acids: CASSFRQAPYEQYF. This chain uses TRBV5-1 with TRBJ2-7, with D perhaps matching TRBD1 (6 bases). CDR1 is SGHRS and CDR2 is YFSETQ in the germline V gene. V lost 2 bases, J lost 2 bases, and 11 bases lay in between. This CDR3 region has 14 residues.

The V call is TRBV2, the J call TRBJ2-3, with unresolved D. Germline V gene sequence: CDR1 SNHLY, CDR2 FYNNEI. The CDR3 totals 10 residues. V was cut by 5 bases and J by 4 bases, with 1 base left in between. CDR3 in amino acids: CASSSDTQYF. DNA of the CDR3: TGTGCCAGCAGTTCAGATACGCAGTATTTT.

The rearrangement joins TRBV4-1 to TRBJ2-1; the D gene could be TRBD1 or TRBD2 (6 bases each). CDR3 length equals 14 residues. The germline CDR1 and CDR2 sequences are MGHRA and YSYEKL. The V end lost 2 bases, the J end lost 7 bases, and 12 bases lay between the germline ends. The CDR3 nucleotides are TGCGCCAGCAGCCAAAGGGGGGACGGGAATGAGCAGTTCTTC. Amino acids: CASSQRGDGNEQFF.

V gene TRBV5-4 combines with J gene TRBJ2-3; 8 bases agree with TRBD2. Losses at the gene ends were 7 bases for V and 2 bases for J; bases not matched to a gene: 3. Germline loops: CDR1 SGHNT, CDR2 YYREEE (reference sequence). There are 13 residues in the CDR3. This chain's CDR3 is CASFGGATDTQYF. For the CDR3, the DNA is TGTGCCAGCTTCGGGGGGGCCACAGATACGCAGTATTTT.

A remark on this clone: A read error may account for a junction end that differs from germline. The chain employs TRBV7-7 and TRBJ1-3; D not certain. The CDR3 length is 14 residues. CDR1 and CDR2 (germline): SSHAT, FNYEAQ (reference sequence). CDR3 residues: CASSPDGSGNTIYF. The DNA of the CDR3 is TGTGCTAGCAGCCCCGACGGCTCTGGAAACACCATATATTTT. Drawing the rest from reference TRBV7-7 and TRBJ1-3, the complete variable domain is GAGVSQSPRYKVTKRGQDVTLRCDPISSHATLYWYQQALGQGPEFLTYFNYEAQPDKSGLPSDRFSAERPEGSISTLTIQRTEQRDSAMYRCASSPDGSGNTIYFGEGSWLTVV.

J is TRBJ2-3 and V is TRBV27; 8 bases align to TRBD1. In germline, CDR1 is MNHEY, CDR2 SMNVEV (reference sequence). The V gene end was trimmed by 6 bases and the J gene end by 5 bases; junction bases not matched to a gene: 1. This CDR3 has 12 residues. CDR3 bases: TGTGCCAGCAGCAGGGGGCAAGATACGCAGTATTTT. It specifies CASSRGQDTQYF.

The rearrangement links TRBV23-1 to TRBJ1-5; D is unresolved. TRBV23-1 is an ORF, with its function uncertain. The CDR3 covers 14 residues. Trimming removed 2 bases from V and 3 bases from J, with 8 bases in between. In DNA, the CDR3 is TGCGCCAGCAGTCAAGCTGGGAACAATCAGCCCCAGCATTTT. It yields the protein CASSQAGNNQPQHF.

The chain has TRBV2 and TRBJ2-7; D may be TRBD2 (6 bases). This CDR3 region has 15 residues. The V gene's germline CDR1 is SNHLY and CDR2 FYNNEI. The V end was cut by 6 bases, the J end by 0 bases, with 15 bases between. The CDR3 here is CASRVTGLPSYEQYF. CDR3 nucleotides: TGTGCCAGCAGGGTGACGGGACTGCCCTCCTACGAGCAGTACTTC.

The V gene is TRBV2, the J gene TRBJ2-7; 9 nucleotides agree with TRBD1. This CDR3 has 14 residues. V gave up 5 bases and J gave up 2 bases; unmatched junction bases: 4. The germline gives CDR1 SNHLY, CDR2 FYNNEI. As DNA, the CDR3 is TGTGCCAGCAGTACCGGGACAGGGCCCTACGAGCAGTACTTC. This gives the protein CASSTGTGPYEQYF.

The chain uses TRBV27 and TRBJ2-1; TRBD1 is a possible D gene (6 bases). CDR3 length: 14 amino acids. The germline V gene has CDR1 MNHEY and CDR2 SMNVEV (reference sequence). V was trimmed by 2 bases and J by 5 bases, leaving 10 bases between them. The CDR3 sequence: CASSLVGADNEQFF. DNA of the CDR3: TGTGCCAGCAGTTTAGTGGGGGCCGACAATGAGCAGTTCTTC.

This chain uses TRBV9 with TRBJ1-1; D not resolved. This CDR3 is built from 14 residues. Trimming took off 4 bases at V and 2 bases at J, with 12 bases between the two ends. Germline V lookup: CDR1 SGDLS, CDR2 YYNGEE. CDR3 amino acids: CASSPPTANTEAFF. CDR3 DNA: TGTGCCAGCAGCCCCCCGACTGCCAACACTGAAGCTTTCTTT.

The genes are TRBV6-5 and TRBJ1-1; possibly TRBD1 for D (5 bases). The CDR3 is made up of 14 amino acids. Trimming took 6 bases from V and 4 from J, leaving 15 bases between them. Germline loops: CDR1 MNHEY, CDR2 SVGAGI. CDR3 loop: CASSPTGVGTEAFF. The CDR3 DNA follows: TGTGCCAGCAGCCCCACGGGGGTGGGCACTGAAGCTTTCTTT.

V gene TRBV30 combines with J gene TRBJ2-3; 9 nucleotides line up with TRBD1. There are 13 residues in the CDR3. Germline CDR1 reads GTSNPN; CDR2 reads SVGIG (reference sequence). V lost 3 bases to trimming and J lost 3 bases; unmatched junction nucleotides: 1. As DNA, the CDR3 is TGTGCCTGGAGCGGGACAGGGACAGATACGCAGTATTTT. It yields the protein CAWSGTGTDTQYF. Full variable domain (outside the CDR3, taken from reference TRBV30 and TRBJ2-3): SQTIHQWPATLVQPVGSPLSLECTVEGTSNPNLYWYRQAAGRGLQLLFYSVGIGQISSEVPQNLSASRPQDRQFILSSKKLLLSDSGFYLCAWSGTGTDTQYFGPGTRLTVL.

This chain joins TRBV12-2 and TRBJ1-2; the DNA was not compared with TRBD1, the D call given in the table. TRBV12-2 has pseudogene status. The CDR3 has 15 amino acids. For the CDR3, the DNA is TGTGCAAGTCGACGAAGGACAGGGTTTCTTATGGGCTACACCTTC. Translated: CASRRRTGFLMGYTF.

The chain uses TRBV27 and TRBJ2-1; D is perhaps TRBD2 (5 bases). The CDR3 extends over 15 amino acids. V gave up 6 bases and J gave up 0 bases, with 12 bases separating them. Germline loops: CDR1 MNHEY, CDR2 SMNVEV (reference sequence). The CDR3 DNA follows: TGTGCCAGCAGCGTTAGAGGGAGCTCCTACAATGAGCAGTTCTTC. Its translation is CASSVRGSSYNEQFF.

CDR3 in amino acids: CASSTGANEQFF. The CDR3 bases are TGTGCCAGTAGTACCGGAGCTAATGAGCAGTTCTTC. The chain joins TRBV19 to TRBJ2-1; D is uncertain. V was pared by 4 bases and J by 7 bases, with 8 bases between. The germline CDR1 and CDR2 sequences are LNHDA and SQIVND (reference sequence). The CDR3 extends over 12 amino acids.

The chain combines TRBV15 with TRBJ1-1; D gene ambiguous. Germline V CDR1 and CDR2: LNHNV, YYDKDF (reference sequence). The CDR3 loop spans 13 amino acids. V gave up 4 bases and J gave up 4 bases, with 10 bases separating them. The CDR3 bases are TGTGCCACCAGCAAAGACGTGAGCACTGAAGCTTTCTTT. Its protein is CATSKDVSTEAFF.

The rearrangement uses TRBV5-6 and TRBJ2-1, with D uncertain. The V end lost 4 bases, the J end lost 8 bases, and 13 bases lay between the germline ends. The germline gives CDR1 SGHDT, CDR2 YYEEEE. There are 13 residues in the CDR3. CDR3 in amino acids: CASSPARLDEQFF. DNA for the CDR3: TGTGCCAGCAGCCCGGCGAGGTTAGATGAGCAGTTCTTC.

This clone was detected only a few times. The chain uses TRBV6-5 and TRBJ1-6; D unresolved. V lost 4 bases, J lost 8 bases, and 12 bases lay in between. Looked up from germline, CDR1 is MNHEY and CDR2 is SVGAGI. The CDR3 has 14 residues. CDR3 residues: CASSFVNTHSPLHF. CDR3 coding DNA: TGTGCCAGCAGTTTCGTGAACACCCATTCACCCCTCCACTTT.

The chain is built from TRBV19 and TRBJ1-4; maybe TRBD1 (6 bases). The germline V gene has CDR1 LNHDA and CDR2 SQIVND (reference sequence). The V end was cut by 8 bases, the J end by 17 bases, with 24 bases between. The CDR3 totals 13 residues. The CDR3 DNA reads TGTGCCAGTTCAGGGGAGGGTGGTGAAGAGGTTTTTTTT. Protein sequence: CASSGEGGEEVFF. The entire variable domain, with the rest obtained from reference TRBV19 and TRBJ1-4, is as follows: DGGITQSPKYLFRKEGQNVTLSCEQNLNHDAMYWYRQDPGQGLRLIYYSQIVNDFQKGDIAEGYSVSREKKESFPLTVTSAQKNPTAFYLCASSGEGGEEVFFGSGTQLSVL.